Sequencing of this T cell receptor (beta chain) was carried out in a study of cytomegalovirus exposure and HLA in healthy donors. The CDR3 consists of 17 residues. V was pared by 0 bases and J by 5 bases, with 16 bases between. Per germline, CDR1 LGHNA and CDR2 YSLEER. The PCR used 60 Vbeta and 13 Jbeta primers. Clones were sequenced by immunoSEQ multiplex PCR, and TCRdb holds only the in-frame ones, with some missing. Here the sample spans roughly 80,000 clones, 75% to 85% being singletons. This sequence joins TRBV4-3 and TRBJ2-2; possibly TRBD1 for D (7 bases). This TCR derives from a woman under 40 in good health and CMV-seronegative. The sequenced sample was PBMCs. CDR3 in amino acids: CASSQDPPGGRTGELFF. The CDR3 DNA follows: TGCGCCAGCAGCCAAGATCCCCCAGGGGGGAGGACCGGGGAGCTGTTTTTT.